This entry describes one T cell receptor (beta chain). This specimen belongs to a study of blood T cell repertoires in COVID-19. Whole-study context: The study drew acute and convalescent COVID-19 samples from the United States, Italy and Spain. PBMCs, B-cell-depleted T cells, or T cells provided the cDNA or gDNA that made up the material.

In the authors' workflow: It was from reference gene primer amplification that nucleated cell counts were estimated. Libraries were prepared by immunoSEQ multiplex PCR; TCRdb keeps only in-frame clonotypes and omits some of them. D and trimming come from the DNA, and the V and J calls and clone size come from that table. The sample records 190,000 or so clones, roughly 89% being singletons. Trimming left V 0 bases short and J 8 bases short, with 7 bases between. The germline gives CDR1 SEHNR, CDR2 FQNEAQ (reference sequence). The CDR3 totals 12 residues. Material for sequencing was peripheral blood. This chain links TRBV7-9 with TRBJ1-1; D unresolved. The clonotype comes from a man between 60 and 75 years old who had recovered from COVID-19. The CDR3 here is CASSLAGLEAFF. The CDR3 DNA is TGTGCCAGCAGCTTAGCGGGCCTAGAAGCTTTCTTT.